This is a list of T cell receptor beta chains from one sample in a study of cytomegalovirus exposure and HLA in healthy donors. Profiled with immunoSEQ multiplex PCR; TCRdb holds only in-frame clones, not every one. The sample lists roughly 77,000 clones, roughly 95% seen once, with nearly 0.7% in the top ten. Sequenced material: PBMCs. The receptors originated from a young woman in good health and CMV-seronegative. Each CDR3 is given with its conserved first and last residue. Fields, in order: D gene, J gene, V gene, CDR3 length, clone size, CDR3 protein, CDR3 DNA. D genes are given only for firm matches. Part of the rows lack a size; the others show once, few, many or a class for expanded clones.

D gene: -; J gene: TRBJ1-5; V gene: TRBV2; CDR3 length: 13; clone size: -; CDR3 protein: CASSMDSHQPQHF; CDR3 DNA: TGTGCCAGCAGTATGGACAGCCATCAGCCCCAGCATTTT
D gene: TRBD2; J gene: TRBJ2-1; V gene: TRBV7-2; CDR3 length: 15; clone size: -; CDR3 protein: CASSITSGGWDEQFF; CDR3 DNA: TGTGCCAGCAGCATTACTAGCGGGGGGTGGGATGAGCAGTTCTTC
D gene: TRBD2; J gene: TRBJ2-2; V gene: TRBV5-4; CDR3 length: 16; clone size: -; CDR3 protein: CATNYSGYFDTGELFF; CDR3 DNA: TGTGCCACTAACTATAGCGGGTACTTCGACACCGGGGAGCTGTTTTTT
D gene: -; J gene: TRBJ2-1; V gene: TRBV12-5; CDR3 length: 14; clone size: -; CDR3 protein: CASGLTRAYNEQFF; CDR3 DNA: TGTGCTAGTGGTTTAACTAGGGCGTACAATGAGCAGTTCTTC
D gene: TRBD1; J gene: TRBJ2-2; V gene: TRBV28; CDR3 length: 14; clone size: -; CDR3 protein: CASRPGGDTGELFF; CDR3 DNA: TGTGCCAGCAGGCCAGGGGGAGACACCGGGGAGCTGTTTTTT
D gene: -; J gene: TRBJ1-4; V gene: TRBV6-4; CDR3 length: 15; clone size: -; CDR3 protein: CASSENTGGDEKLFF; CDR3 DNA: TGTGCCAGCAGTGAGAACACGGGGGGCGACGAAAAACTGTTTTTT
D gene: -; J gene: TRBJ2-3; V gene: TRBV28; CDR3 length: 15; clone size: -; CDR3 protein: CASSPVQGERYAQYF; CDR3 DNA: TGTGCCAGCAGCCCGGTCCAGGGCGAAAGATACGCGCAGTATTTT
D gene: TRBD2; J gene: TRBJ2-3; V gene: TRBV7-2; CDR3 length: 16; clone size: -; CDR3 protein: CASSPAASGLGDTQYF; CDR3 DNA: TGTGCCAGCAGCCCAGCGGCTAGCGGACTCGGAGATACGCAGTATTTT
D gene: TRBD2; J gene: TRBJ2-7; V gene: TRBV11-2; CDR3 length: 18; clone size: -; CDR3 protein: CASSLGRVAGLFSYEQYF; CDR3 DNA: TGTGCCAGCAGCTTAGGGAGGGTAGCGGGGCTCTTCTCCTACGAGCAGTACTTC
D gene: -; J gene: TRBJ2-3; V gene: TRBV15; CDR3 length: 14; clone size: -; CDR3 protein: CATSRGRAPDTQYF; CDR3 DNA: TGTGCCACCAGCAGAGGGAGAGCCCCAGATACGCAGTATTTT
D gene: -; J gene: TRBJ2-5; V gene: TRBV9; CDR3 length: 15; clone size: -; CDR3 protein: CASSVEWHGGETQYF; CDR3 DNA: TGTGCCAGCAGCGTAGAGTGGCACGGGGGTGAGACCCAGTACTTC
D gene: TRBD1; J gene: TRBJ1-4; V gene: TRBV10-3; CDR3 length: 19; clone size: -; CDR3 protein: CAIRTRQGSGTATNEKLFF; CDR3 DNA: TGTGCCATCAGGACCCGACAGGGAAGCGGTACGGCAACTAATGAAAAACTGTTTTTT
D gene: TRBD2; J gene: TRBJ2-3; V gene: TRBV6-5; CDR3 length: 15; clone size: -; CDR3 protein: CASSLGGSRSDTQYF; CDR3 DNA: TGTGCCAGCAGTTTGGGCGGGAGCCGGTCAGATACGCAGTATTTT
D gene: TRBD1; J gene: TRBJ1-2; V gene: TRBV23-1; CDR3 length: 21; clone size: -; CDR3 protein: CASSQSGPTGGGADSLYGYTF; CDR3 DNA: TGCGCCAGCAGTCAATCTGGACCGACGGGAGGGGGCGCCGACAGCCTCTATGGCTACACCTTC
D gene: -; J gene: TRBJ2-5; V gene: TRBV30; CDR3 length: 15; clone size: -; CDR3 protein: CAWSVLRARLETQYF; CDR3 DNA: TGTGCCTGGAGTGTACTCAGGGCCCGCCTCGAGACCCAGTACTTC
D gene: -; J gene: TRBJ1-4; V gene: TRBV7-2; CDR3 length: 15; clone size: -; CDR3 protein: CASSLAQNVNEKLFF; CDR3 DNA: TGTGCCAGCAGCTTAGCCCAGAATGTTAACGAAAAACTGTTTTTT
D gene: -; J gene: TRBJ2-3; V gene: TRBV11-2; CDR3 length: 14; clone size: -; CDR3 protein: CASSYDSRTDTQYF; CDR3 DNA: TGTGCCAGCAGCTACGACAGCCGCACAGATACGCAGTATTTT
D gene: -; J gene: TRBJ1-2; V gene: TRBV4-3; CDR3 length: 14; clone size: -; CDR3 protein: CASSQDAKGDGYTF; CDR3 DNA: TGCGCCAGCAGCCAAGACGCGAAGGGAGATGGCTACACCTTC
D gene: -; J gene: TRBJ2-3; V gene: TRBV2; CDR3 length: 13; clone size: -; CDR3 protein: CASRDFNTDTQYF; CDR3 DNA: TGTGCCAGCCGGGACTTCAACACAGATACGCAGTATTTT
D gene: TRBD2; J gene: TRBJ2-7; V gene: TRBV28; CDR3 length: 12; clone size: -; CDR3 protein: CASGGEGYEQYF; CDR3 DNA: TGTGCCAGCGGGGGGGAGGGTTACGAGCAGTACTTC
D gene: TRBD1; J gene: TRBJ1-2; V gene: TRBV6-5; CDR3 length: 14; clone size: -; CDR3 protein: CASSYLGQGTGYTF; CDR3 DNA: TGTGCCAGCAGTTACCTTGGACAGGGTACTGGCTACACCTTC
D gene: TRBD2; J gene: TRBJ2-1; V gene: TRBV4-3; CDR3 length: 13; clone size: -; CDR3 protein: CASSPLSGDEQFF; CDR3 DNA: TGCGCCAGCAGCCCTCTGAGCGGGGATGAGCAGTTCTTC
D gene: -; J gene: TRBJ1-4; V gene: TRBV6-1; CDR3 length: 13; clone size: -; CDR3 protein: CASSEVGYEKLFF; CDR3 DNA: TGTGCCAGCAGTGAGGTCGGTTATGAAAAACTGTTTTTT
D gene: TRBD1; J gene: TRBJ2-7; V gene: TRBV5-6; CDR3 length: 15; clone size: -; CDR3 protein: CASSFLAGGAYEQYF; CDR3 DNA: TGTGCCAGCAGCTTTCTGGCAGGGGGTGCCTACGAGCAGTACTTC
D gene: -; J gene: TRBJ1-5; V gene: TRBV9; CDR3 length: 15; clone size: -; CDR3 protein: CASSVDGGANQPQHF; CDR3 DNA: TGTGCCAGCAGCGTAGACGGGGGAGCCAATCAGCCCCAGCATTTT
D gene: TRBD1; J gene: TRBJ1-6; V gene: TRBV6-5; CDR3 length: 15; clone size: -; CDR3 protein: CASSPSDRGGSPLHF; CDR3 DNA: TGTGCCAGCAGTCCATCTGACAGGGGGGGTTCACCCCTCCACTTT
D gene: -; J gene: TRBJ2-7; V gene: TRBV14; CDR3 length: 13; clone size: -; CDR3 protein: CASSQVYGTEQYF; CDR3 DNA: TGTGCCAGCAGCCAAGTCTATGGGACTGAGCAGTACTTC
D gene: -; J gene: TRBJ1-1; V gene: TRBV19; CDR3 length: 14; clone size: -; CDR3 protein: CASSKVEGNAEAFF; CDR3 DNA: TGTGCCAGTAGTAAGGTCGAGGGCAACGCTGAAGCTTTCTTT
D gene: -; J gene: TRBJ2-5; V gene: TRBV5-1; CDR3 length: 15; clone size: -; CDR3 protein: CASVPLGRSQETQYF; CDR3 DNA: TGCGCCAGCGTCCCCCTCGGGAGATCCCAAGAGACCCAGTACTTC
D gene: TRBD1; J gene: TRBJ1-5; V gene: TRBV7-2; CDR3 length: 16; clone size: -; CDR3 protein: CASSHLPTGKGQPQHF; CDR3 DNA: TGTGCCAGCAGCCACCTGCCGACAGGGAAGGGCCAGCCCCAGCATTTT
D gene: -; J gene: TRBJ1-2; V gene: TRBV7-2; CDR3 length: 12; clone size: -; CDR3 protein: CASSSRTEGYTF; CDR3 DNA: TGTGCCAGCAGCTCCCGGACAGAAGGCTACACCTTC
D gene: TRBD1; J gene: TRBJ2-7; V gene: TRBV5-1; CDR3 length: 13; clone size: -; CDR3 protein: CASSLGDRGPAEF; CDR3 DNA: TGCGCCAGCAGCTTGGGGGACAGGGGACCCGCTGAATTC
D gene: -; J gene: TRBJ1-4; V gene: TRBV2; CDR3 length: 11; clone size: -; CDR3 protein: CASSTRDTLFF; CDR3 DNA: TGTGCCAGCAGTACCCGGGACACCCTATTTTTT
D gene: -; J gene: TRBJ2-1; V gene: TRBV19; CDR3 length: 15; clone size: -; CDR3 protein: CASSRQDGGYNEQFF; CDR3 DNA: TGTGCCAGTAGTAGACAGGACGGGGGGTACAATGAGCAGTTCTTC
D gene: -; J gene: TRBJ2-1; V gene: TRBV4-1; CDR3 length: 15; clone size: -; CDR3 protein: CASSQVAGSYNEQFF; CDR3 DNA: TGCGCCAGCAGCCAAGTGGCTGGTTCCTACAATGAGCAGTTCTTC
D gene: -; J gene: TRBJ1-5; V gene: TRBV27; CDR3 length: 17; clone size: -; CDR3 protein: CASSNTIRGNSNQPQHF; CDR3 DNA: TGTGCCAGCTCCAACACGATTCGAGGGAACAGCAATCAGCCCCAGCATTTT
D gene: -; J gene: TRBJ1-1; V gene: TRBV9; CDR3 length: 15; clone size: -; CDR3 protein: CASNGGVKMNTEAFF; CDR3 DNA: TGTGCCAGCAACGGCGGGGTGAAAATGAACACTGAAGCTTTCTTT
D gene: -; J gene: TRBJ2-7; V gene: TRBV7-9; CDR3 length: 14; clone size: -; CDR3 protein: CASSLDSKAYEQYF; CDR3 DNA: TGTGCCAGCAGCTTAGATAGCAAGGCCTACGAGCAGTACTTC
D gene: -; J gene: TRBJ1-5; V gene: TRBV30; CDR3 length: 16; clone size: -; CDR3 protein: CAWRPGVGVGNQPQHF; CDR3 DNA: TGTGCCTGGAGACCCGGGGTTGGAGTTGGCAATCAGCCCCAGCATTTT
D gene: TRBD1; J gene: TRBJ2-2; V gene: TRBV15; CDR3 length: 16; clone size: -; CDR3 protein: CATSRDPRTGVGELFF; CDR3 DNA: TGTGCCACCAGCAGAGATCCCCGGACAGGGGTCGGGGAGCTGTTTTTT
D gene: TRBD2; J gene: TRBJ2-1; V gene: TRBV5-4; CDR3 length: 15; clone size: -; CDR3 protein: CASSLSSGVYNEQFF; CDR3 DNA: TGTGCCAGCAGCTTGTCTAGCGGAGTCTACAATGAGCAGTTCTTC
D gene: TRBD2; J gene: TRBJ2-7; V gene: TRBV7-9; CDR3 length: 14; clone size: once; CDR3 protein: CASSPGRASYEQYF; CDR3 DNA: TGTGCCAGCTCCCCCGGGAGGGCCTCCTACGAGCAGTACTTC
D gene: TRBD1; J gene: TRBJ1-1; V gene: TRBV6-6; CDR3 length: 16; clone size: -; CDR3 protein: CASSSPGTVLNTEAFF; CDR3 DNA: TGTGCCAGCAGTTCCCCCGGGACAGTGTTAAACACTGAAGCTTTCTTT
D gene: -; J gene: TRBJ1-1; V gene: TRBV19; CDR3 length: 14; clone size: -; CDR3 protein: CASGQTGKDTEAFF; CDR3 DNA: TGTGCCAGTGGCCAAACAGGGAAGGACACTGAAGCTTTCTTT
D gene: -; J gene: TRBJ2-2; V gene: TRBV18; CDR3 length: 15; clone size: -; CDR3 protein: CASSPRRGYAGELFF; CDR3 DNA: TGTGCCAGCTCACCTCGTAGGGGGTACGCCGGGGAGCTGTTTTTT
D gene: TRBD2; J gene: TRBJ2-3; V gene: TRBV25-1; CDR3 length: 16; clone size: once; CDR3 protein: CARELKGGSSTDTQYF; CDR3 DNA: TGTGCCAGGGAATTAAAGGGAGGGTCTAGCACAGATACGCAGTATTTT
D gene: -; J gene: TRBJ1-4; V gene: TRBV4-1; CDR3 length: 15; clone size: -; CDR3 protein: CASSPPAGPNEKLFF; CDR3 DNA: TGCGCCAGCAGTCCCCCGGCAGGTCCTAATGAAAAACTGTTTTTT